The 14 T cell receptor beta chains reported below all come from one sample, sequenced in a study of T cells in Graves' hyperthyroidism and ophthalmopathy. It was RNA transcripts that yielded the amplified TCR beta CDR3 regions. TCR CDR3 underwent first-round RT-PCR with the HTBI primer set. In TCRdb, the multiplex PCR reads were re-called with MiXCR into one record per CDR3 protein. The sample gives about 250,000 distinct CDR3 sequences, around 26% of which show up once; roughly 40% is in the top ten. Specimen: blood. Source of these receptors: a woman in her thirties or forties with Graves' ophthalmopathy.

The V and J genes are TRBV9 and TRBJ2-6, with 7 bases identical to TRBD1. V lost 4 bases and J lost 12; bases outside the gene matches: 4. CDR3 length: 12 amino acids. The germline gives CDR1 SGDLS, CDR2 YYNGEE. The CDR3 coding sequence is TGTGCCAGCAGCCTACAGGGGCTCGTCCTGACTTTC. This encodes CASSLQGLVLTF.

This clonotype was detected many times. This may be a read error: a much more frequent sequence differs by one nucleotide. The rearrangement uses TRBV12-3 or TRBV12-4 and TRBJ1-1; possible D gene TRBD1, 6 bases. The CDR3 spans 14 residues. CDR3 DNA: TGTGCCAGCAGTTTCGGGGGGCGGAACGCTGAAGCTTTCTTT. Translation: CASSFGGRNAEAFF.

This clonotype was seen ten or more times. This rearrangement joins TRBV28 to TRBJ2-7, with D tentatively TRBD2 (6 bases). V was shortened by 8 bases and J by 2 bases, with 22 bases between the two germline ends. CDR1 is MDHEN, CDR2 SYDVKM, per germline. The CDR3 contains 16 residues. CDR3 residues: CASVSERRAPPYEQYF. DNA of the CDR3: TGTGCCAGCGTATCCGAAAGGAGGGCCCCGCCCTACGAGCAGTACTTC.

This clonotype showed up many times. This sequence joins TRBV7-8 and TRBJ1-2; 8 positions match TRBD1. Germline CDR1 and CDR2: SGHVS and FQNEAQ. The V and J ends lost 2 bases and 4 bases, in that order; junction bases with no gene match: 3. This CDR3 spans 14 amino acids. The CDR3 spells CASSLLDRAYGYTF. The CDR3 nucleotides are TGTGCCAGCAGCTTATTGGACAGGGCCTATGGCTACACCTTC. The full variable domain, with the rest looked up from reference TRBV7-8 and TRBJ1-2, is GAGVSQSPRYKVAKRGQDVALRCDPISGHVSLFWYQQALGQGPEFLTYFQNEAQLDKSGLPSDRFFAERPEGSVSTLKIQRTQQEDSAVYLCASSLLDRAYGYTFGSGTRLTVV.

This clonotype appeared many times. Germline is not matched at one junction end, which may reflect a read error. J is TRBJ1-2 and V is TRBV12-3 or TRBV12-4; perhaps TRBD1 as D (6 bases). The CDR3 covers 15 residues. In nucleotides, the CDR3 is TGTGCCCGCAGTTTCATAGGGAGGGGGGCGGATGGCTACACCTTC. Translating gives CARSFIGRGADGYTF.

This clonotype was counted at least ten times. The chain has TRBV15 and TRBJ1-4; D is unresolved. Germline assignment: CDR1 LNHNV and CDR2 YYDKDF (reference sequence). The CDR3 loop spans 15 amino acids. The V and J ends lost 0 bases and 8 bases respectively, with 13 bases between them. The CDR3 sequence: CATSRDRGGREKLFF. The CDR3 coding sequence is TGTGCCACCAGCAGAGATCGGGGAGGACGGGAAAAACTGTTTTTT.

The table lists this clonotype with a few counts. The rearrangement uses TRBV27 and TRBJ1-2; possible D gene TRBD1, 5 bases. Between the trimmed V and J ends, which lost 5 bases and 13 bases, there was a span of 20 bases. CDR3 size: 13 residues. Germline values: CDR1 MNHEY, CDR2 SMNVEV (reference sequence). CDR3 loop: CASSRRPGTSSTF. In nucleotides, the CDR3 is TGTGCCAGCAGTCGACGTCCCGGGACTAGTTCCACCTTC.

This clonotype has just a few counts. CDR3 in DNA: TGTGCCAGTAGCGAACGGGACACTTTAAGTTATAGCAATCAGCCCCAGCATTTT. This codes for CASSERDTLSYSNQPQHF. The genes are TRBV19 and TRBJ1-5; D may be TRBD1 (6 bases). The CDR3 spans 18 residues. V lost 6 bases, J lost 0 bases, and 21 bases lay in between. From germline, CDR1 is LNHDA and CDR2 SQIVND (reference sequence).

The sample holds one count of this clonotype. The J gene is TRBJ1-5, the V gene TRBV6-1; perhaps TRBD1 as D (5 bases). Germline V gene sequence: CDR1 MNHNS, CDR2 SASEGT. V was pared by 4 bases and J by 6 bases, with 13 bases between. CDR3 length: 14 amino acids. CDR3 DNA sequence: TGTGCCAGCAGTGGGGGGGAAGGTTCTCAGCCCCAGCATTTT. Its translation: CASSGGEGSQPQHF.

The CDR3 loop reads CASSLALFGGYTF. The CDR3 DNA reads TGTGCCAGCAGCTTAGCGCTGTTTGGTGGCTACACCTTC. The chain combines TRBV7-2 with TRBJ1-2; D uncertain. The CDR3 consists of 13 residues. V lost 0 bases, J lost 7 bases, and 9 bases lay in between. The germline gives CDR1 SGHTA, CDR2 FQGNSA.

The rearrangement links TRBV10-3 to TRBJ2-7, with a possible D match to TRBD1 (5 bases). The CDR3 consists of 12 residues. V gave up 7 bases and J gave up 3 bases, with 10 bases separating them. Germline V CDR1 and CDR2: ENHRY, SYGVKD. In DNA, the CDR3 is TGTGCCATCAACACAGGAAACTACGAGCAGTACTTC. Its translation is CAINTGNYEQYF.

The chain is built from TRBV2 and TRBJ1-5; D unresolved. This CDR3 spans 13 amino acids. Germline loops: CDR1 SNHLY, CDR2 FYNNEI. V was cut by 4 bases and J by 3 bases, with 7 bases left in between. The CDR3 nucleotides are TGTGCCAGCAGTGCGGGGAACAATCAGCCCCAGCATTTT. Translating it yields CASSAGNNQPQHF.

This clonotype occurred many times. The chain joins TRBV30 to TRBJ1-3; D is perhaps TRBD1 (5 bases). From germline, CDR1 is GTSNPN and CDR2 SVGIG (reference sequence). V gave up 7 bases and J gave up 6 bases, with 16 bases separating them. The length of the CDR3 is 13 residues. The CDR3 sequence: CASLGAGTNTIYF. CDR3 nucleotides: TGTGCCTCCCTCGGCGCAGGGACAAACACCATATATTTT.

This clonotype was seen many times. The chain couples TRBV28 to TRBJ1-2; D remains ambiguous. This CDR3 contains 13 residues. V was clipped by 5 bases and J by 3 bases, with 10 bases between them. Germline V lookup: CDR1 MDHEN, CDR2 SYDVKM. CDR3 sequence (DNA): TGTGCCAGCAGTCCAGGCGACCACTATGGCTACACCTTC. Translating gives CASSPGDHYGYTF.